The T cell receptor beta chain under discussion was sequenced for a study of response to subunit inactivated influenza vaccine. TCRdb re-called the RT-PCR reads through MiXCR, storing one row per CDR3 protein. The sample consists of about 480,000 distinct CDR3 sequences, about 25% of them appearing once. As for this clonotype: This clone may be a read error of a much larger clone one base away.

This CDR3 contains 15 residues. Germline values: CDR1 DFQATT, CDR2 SNEGSKA (reference sequence). The V gene is TRBV20-1, the J gene TRBJ2-3; 12 bases line up with TRBD2. Sequencing was performed on CD4+ T cells sorted from PBMCs, taken roughly 5 days after vaccination. This TCR was recovered from a man aged 50-59 years who received an inactivated influenza vaccine. The CDR3 sequence is CCARTSGRPTDTQYF. In nucleotides, the CDR3 is TGCTGTGCTAGAACTAGCGGGAGGCCCACAGATACGCAGTATTTT.